This TCR beta chain was sequenced in a study of T cells after somatic rescue of genetic block. Profiling relied on immunoSEQ multiplex PCR, and the TCRdb table lists in-frame clones only, not all of them. The sample records tens of thousands of clones, about 90% being singletons. Trimming stripped 3 bases from V and 6 bases from J, with 15 bases between. The CDR3 has 14 residues. Germline assignment: CDR1 SGHAT and CDR2 FQNNGV. Sequenced material: peripheral blood mononuclear cells (PBMCs). J is TRBJ2-7 and V is TRBV11-2, with D possibly being TRBD2 (6 bases). This clonotype originated in a woman younger than 35. CDR3 sequence: CASSFGAGSSEQYF. In DNA form, the CDR3 reads TGTGCCAGCAGCTTCGGTGCGGGATCTTCCGAGCAGTACTTC.